This T cell receptor (beta chain) was identified in a study of OX40 agonist ivuxolimab in advanced cancers. Germline V gene data show CDR1 as SGHDN and CDR2 as FVKESK. The CDR3 runs 17 residues. Trimming took off 6 bases at V and 2 bases at J, with 19 bases between the two ends. Sequencing used immunoSEQ multiplex PCR; TCRdb keeps in-frame clones, though not all of them. The table shows around 81,000 clones, with 70% to 90% occurring only once. Specimen: CD4+ or CD8+ T cells sorted from blood, collected in a trial of the OX40 agonist ivuxolimab. The TCR comes from an adult with an advanced solid tumor such as melanoma, head and neck, liver or kidney cancer. The chain uses TRBV14 and TRBJ2-2; D possibly corresponds to TRBD2 (5 bases). CDR3 nucleotide sequence: TGTGCCAGCAGTAGGAGGTTTTGGAACTTAAACACCGGGGAGCTGTTTTTT. Protein product: CASSRRFWNLNTGELFF.